This paragraph reports one TCR beta chain. Its target is not known. This sample is part of a study of cytomegalovirus exposure and HLA in healthy donors. As for the study in general: One earlier analysis, a look at about 179 million T cells, found 100 million to 130 million unique TCR beta sequences. Study-level points and caveats: According to the study, roughly 160 TCR beta chains were cytomegalovirus-associated. About 87% or about 30% of the time was how often most TCR beta V segments were productive, according to an earlier analysis. It emerged from a later analysis that several of the most significant clusters appeared to be linked to common viral pathogens.

PCR used 60 Vbeta primers and 13 Jbeta primers. TCRdb's copy holds only in-frame clones and misses some; the assay was immunoSEQ multiplex PCR. The sample lists nearly 95,000 clones, 7.5% to 8.5% occurring once. The TCR comes from a man aged 50 to 59 in good health and CMV-seronegative. The sequenced material came from PBMCs.

The CDR3, as DNA: TGTGCCAGCAGCGAGACAGGGCTGGATACGCAGTATTTT. It translates to CASSETGLDTQYF. The chain joins TRBV9 to TRBJ2-3; 7 bases line up with TRBD1. CDR1 SGDLS and CDR2 YYNGEE come from the germline V gene. J lost 6 bases, V lost 3 bases, and 4 bases had no gene match. CDR3 length: 13 amino acids. The full variable domain, its missing parts supplied by reference TRBV9 and TRBJ2-3, is DSGVTQTPKHLITATGQRVTLRCSPRSGDLSVYWYQQSLDQGLQFLIQYYNGEERAKGNILERFSAQQFPDLHSELNLSSLELGDSALYFCASSETGLDTQYFGPGTRLTVL.